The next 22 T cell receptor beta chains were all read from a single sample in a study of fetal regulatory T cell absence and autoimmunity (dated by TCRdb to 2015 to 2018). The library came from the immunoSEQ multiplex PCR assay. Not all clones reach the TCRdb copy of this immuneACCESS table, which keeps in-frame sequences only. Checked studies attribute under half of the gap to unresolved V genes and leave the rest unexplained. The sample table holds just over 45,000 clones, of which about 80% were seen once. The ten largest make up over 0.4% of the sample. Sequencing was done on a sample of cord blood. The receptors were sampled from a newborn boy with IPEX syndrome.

CDR3 bases: TGTGCCAGCAGTCTACGGACAGGGGGCTATGGCTACACCTTC. It yields the protein CASSLRTGGYGYTF. The chain links TRBV6-5 to TRBJ1-2; TRBD1 aligns across 10 bases. J lost 4 bases, V lost 5 bases, and 4 bases had no gene match. The CDR3 is made up of 14 amino acids. Germline-derived CDR1 and CDR2 are MNHEY and SVGAGI.

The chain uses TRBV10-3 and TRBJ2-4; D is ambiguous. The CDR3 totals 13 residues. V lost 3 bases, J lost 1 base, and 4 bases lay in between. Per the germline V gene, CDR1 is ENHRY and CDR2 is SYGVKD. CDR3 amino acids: CAISDRAKNIQYF. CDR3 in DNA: TGTGCCATCAGTGACAGGGCCAAAAACATTCAGTACTTC.

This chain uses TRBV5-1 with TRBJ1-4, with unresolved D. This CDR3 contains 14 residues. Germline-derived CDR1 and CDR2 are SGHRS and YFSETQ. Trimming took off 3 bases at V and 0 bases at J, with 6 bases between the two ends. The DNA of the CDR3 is TGCGCCAGCAGCTCGGACGCAACTAATGAAAAACTGTTTTTT. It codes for CASSSDATNEKLFF.

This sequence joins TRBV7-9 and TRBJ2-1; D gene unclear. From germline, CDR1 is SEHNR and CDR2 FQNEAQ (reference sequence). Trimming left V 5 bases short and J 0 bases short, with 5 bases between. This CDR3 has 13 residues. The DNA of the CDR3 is TGTGCCAGCAGCCGTGGCTCCTACAATGAGCAGTTCTTC. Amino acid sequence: CASSRGSYNEQFF.

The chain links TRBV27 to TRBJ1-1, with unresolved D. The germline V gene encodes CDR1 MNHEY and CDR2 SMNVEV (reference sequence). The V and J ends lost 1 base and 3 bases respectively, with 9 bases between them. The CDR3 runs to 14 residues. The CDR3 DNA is TGTGCCAGCAGTTTATTACGGCCAGACACTGAAGCTTTCTTT. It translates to CASSLLRPDTEAFF.

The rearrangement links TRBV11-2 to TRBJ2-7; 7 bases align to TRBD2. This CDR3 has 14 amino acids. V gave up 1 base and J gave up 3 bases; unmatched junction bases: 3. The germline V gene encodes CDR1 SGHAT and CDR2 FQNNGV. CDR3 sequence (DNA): TGTGCCAGCAGCTTAGGCGCTAGCGGCTACGAGCAGTACTTC. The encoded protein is CASSLGASGYEQYF.

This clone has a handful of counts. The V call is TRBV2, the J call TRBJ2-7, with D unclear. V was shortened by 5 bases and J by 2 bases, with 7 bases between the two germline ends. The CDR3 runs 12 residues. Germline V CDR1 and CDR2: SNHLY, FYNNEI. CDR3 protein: CASSRMTYEQYF. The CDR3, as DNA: TGTGCCAGCAGTAGGATGACCTACGAGCAGTACTTC.

CDR3 in amino acids: CASSVARGGANTGELFF. CDR3 sequence (DNA): TGTGCCAGCAGCGTAGCTCGTGGAGGTGCGAACACCGGGGAGCTGTTTTTT. The rearrangement links TRBV9 to TRBJ2-2; D may be TRBD2 (5 bases). V lost 0 bases and J 0 bases, leaving 12 bases between the germline ends. Germline CDR1 is SGDLS and CDR2 is YYNGEE. The CDR3 runs to 17 residues.

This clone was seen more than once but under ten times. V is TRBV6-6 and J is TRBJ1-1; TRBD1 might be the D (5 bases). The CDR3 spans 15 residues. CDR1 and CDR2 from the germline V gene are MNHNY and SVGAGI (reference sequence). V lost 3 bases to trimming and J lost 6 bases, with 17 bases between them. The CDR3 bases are TGTGCCAGCAGTTATCCCGGGGGGGAGCCAGCTGAAGCTTTCTTT. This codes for CASSYPGGEPAEAFF.

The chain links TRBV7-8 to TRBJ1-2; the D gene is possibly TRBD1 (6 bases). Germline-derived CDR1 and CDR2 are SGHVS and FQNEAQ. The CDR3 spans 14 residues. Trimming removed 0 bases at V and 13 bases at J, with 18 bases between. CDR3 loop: CASSLAPKDSPSTF. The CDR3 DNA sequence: TGTGCCAGCAGCTTAGCGCCTAAGGACAGCCCCTCCACCTTC.

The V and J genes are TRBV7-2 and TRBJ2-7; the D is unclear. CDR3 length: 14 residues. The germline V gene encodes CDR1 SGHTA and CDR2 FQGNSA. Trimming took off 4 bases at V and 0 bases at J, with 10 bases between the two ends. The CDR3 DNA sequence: TGTGCCAGCAGCTCGTCGTTGAACTCCTACGAGCAGTACTTC. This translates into CASSSSLNSYEQYF.

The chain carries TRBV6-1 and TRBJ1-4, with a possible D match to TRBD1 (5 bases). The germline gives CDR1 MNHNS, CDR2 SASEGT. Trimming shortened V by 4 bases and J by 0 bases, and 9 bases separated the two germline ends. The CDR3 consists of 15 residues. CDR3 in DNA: TGTGCCAGCAGTGCGTTCAGGGCAACTAATGAAAAACTGTTTTTT. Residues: CASSAFRATNEKLFF.

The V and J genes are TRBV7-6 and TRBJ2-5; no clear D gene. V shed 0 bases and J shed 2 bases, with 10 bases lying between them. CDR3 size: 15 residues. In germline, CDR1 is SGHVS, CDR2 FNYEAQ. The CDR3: CASSLAFLGQETQYF. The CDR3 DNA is TGTGCCAGCAGCTTAGCTTTTTTGGGGCAAGAGACCCAGTACTTC.

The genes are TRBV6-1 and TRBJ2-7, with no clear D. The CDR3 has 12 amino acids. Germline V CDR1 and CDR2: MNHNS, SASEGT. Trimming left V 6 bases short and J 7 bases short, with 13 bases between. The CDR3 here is CASSRSFWEQYF. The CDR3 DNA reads TGTGCCAGCAGCCGTTCGTTCTGGGAGCAGTACTTC.

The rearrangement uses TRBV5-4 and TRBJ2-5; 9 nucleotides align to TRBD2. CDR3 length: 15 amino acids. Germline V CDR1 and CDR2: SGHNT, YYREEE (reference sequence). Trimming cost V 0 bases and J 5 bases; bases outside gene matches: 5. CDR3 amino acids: CASSLVASGTETQYF. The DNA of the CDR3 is TGTGCCAGCAGCTTGGTCGCTAGCGGGACGGAGACCCAGTACTTC.

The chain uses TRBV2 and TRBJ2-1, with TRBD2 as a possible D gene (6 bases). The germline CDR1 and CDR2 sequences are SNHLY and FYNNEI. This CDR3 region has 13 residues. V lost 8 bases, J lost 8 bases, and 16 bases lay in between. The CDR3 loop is CASVQWRVDEQFF. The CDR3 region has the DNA TGTGCCAGCGTACAGTGGAGGGTGGATGAGCAGTTCTTC.

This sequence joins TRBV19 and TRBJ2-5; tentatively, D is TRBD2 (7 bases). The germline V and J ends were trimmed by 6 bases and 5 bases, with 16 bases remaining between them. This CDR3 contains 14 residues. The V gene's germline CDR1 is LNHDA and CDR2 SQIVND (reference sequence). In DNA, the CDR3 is TGTGCCAGTAGGGGGGCGGGAGCCATGGAGACCCAGTACTTC. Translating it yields CASRGAGAMETQYF.

The CDR3 spells CASRLYRPSYQPQHF. The CDR3 nucleotides read TGTGCCAGCAGGCTTTACAGGCCCTCTTATCAGCCCCAGCATTTT. V and J are TRBV6-6 and TRBJ1-5; D possibly corresponds to TRBD1 (5 bases). V dropped 6 bases and J dropped 5 bases, with 17 bases sitting between them. Per the germline V gene, CDR1 is MNHNY and CDR2 is SVGAGI (reference sequence). The CDR3 spans 15 residues.

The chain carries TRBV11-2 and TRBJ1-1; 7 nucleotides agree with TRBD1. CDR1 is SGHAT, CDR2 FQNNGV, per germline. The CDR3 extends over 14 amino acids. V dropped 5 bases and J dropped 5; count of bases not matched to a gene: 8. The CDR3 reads CASSAYSGGTEAFF. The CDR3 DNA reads TGTGCCAGCAGCGCATACTCAGGGGGAACTGAAGCTTTCTTT. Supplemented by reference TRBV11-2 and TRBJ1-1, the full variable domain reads EAGVAQSPRYKIIEKRQSVAFWCNPISGHATLYWYQQILGQGPKLLIQFQNNGVVDDSQLPKDRFSAERLKGVDSTLKIQPAKLEDSAVYLCASSAYSGGTEAFFGQGTRLTVV.

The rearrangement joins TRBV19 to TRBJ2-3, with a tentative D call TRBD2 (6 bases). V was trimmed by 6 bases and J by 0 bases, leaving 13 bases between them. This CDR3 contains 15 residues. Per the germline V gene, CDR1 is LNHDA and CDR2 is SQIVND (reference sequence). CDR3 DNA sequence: TGTGCCAGTAGCCGGTCCCGGGGGAGCACAGATACGCAGTATTTT. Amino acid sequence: CASSRSRGSTDTQYF.

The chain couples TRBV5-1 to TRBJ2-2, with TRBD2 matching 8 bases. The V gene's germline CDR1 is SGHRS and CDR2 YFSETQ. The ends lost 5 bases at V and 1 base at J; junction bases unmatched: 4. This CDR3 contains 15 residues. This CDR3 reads CASSREGQNTGELFF. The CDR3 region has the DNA TGCGCCAGCAGTCGGGAGGGACAGAACACCGGGGAGCTGTTTTTT.

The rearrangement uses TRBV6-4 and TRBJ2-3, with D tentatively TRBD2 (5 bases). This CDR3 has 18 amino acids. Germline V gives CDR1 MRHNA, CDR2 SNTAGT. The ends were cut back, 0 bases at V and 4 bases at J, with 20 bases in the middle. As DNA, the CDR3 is TGTGCCAGCAGTGACTCTAAGGTGAAGGAGGTTGTCTCAGATACGCAGTATTTT. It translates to CASSDSKVKEVVSDTQYF.